This T cell receptor (beta chain) comes out of a study of T cell changes during pregnancy in multiple sclerosis. The germline V and J ends were trimmed by 5 bases and 4 bases, with 8 bases remaining between them. This CDR3 is built from 12 residues. Germline assignment: CDR1 MNHNY and CDR2 SVGAGI (reference sequence). This table comes from immunoSEQ multiplex PCR, and its TCRdb copy is limited to in-frame clones, with some not included. This table has over 50,000 clones, 80% to 90% appearing once. Sequencing used CD4+ T cells from peripheral blood mononuclear cells, obtained in the third trimester of pregnancy. The receptor comes from a female donor with multiple sclerosis, enrolled in a pregnancy study. V gene TRBV6-6 combines with J gene TRBJ2-5, with D tentatively TRBD1 (6 bases). The CDR3 protein is CASSPTGETQYF. In DNA, the CDR3 is TGTGCCAGCAGTCCGACAGGAGAGACCCAGTACTTC.